This T cell receptor beta chain appears in the sequencing data of a study of T-cell memory formation after mild COVID-19. Across the whole study: Largely donor-specific TCR clusters were found. General study points: Contracting clones from day 15 to 85 showed balanced CD4/CD8; later expanders favored CD4+.

This clonotype was observed at least ten times. Its antigen is unknown. The CDR3 sequence is 19 residues long. Looked up from germline, CDR1 is SGHTA and CDR2 is FQGNSA. The junction had 10 bases not matched to a gene; V was cut back by 4 bases and J by 4 bases. Using its own MiXCR run on the 5' RACE reads, TCRdb lists one record per CDR3 protein. The sample contains approximately 150,000 distinct CDR3 sequences, roughly 13% of which appear only once. Sequenced material: PBMCs or a T cell subset sorted from them (not recorded which). The clonotype was recovered from a man younger than 30 who had mild COVID-19 (a few samples of this study predate the infection). Cell type and time point are not known. This sequence joins TRBV7-2 and TRBJ2-1; 16 nucleotides agree with TRBD2. The CDR3 loop reads CASSSTGTSGGVLYNEQFF. The CDR3 region has the DNA TGTGCCAGCAGCTCCACTGGGACTAGCGGGGGGGTTTTGTACAATGAGCAGTTCTTC.